What follows are 21 T cell receptor beta chains derived from one specimen sequenced in a study of CXCR3-negative and CXCR3-positive naive CD8 T cells. Study outcomes and limitations: More hydrophobic TRB CDR3s were found in CXCR3-positive naive cells than in CXCR3-negative naive cells.

For these TCRs, the target antigens are not known. The TRB cDNA libraries were prepared by 5' RACE with UMI labels. Each CDR3 protein gets one entry in TCRdb, which reprocessed the 5' RACE reads and gives no DNA. The listing records about 120,000 distinct CDR3 sequences. The source material was naive CXCR3+ CD8+ T cells from blood. The sample's subset: CD45RO-CCR7+CD27+CD95- naive CD8+ T cells expressing CXCR3 (TNR3+). The origin of the receptors is a human donor in good health. Some clones in this sample may be carry-over from other donors' samples.

The rearrangement uses TRBV11-1 and TRBJ1-1. The V gene's germline CDR1 is SGHAT and CDR2 FQDESV (reference sequence). The CDR3 totals 13 residues. CDR3 loop: CASSFELNTEAFF.

The V call is TRBV7-9, the J call TRBJ2-1; TCRdb names TRBD1, which stays unverified in the absence of DNA. The CDR3 extends over 17 amino acids. In germline, CDR1 is SEHNR, CDR2 FQNEAQ (reference sequence). The CDR3 loop reads CASSNPTGGISYNEQFF.

The rearrangement joins TRBV5-8 to TRBJ2-7; the D gene TCRdb calls, TRBD2, cannot be checked with no DNA. The CDR3 has 17 amino acids. Germline CDR1 and CDR2: SGHTS and YDEGEE. The CDR3 loop reads CASSLAPSGGASYEQYF. Complete variable domain (other parts from reference TRBV5-8 and TRBJ2-7): EAGVTQSPTHLIKTRGQQATLRCSPISGHTSVYWYQQALGLGLQFLLWYDEGEERNRGNFPPRFSGRQFPNYSSELNVNALELEDSALYLCASSLAPSGGASYEQYFGPGTRLTVT.

The chain recombines TRBV3-1 with TRBJ2-5; no DNA is available, so the TRBD1 call from TCRdb remains unchecked. The CDR3 spans 16 residues. Germline CDR1 is LGHDT and CDR2 is YNNKEL (reference sequence). The CDR3 sequence: CASSQPQRVPEETQYF.

V and J are TRBV20-1 and TRBJ2-1. The germline gives CDR1 DFQATT, CDR2 SNEGSKA (reference sequence). CDR3 length equals 12 residues. The CDR3 loop is CSAPSLGWEQFF.

J is TRBJ2-7 and V is TRBV25-1; the TCRdb D gene call, TRBD1, has no DNA to confirm it. CDR3 length equals 13 residues. Germline V gene data show CDR1 as MGHDK and CDR2 as SYGVNS. The CDR3 is CASRPGEPFEQYF.

V is TRBV9 and J is TRBJ2-1. The CDR3 is made up of 12 amino acids. CDR1 is SGDLS and CDR2 is YYNGEE in the germline V gene. The CDR3 is CASSVGTNEQFF.

The V and J genes are TRBV28 and TRBJ1-5; TCRdb's D call, TRBD1, is unchecked because there is no DNA. The CDR3 length is 14 residues. Germline loops: CDR1 MDHEN, CDR2 SYDVKM. The CDR3 spells CASSPRTGNQPQHF.

The chain links TRBV7-9 to TRBJ2-6. CDR1 and CDR2 from the germline V gene are SEHNR and FQNEAQ (reference sequence). There are 13 residues in the CDR3. The chain's CDR3 is CAGASSGANVLTF.

This CDR3 reads CATSDGTGTGNYNEQFF. V gene TRBV24-1 combines with J gene TRBJ2-1; as DNA is missing, the TRBD1 call by TCRdb cannot be tested. This CDR3 region has 17 residues. Looked up from germline, CDR1 is KGHDR and CDR2 is SFDVKD.

This sequence joins TRBV7-9 and TRBJ2-1; TCRdb selects TRBD1, and the lack of DNA leaves this call unchecked. There are 15 residues in the CDR3. Germline V CDR1 and CDR2: SEHNR, FQNEAQ (reference sequence). The CDR3 loop is CASSLAPAVYNEQFF.

The chain carries TRBV6-5 and TRBJ1-1; TCRdb selects TRBD1, and the lack of DNA leaves this call unchecked. The CDR3 length is 13 residues. Germline values: CDR1 MNHEY, CDR2 SVGAGI. CDR3 protein: CASRQGNLPEAFF.

J is TRBJ2-2 and V is TRBV28; TCRdb reports TRBD2, a call that lacks DNA to check it against. The CDR3 contains 16 residues. In germline, CDR1 is MDHEN, CDR2 SYDVKM. CDR3: CASKRRTSGETGELFF.

The J gene is TRBJ2-7, the V gene TRBV5-1; the TCRdb D gene call, TRBD1, has no DNA to confirm it. The CDR3 length is 19 residues. The germline V gene encodes CDR1 SGHRS and CDR2 YFSETQ. The CDR3 loop is CASSLEEQVFGTISYEQYF.

The chain joins TRBV9 to TRBJ2-7; TCRdb outputs TRBD2, but without DNA this stays unchecked. Germline V lookup: CDR1 SGDLS, CDR2 YYNGEE. The CDR3 covers 14 residues. CDR3 amino acids: CASSGGTTLGEQYF.

This chain joins TRBV4-1 and TRBJ2-7; TCRdb's assignment of TRBD2 cannot be checked, as there is no DNA. CDR1 is MGHRA and CDR2 is YSYEKL in the germline V gene. CDR3 size: 14 residues. This CDR3 reads CASSQGQGAYEQYF.

The V call is TRBV29-1, the J call TRBJ2-5; lacking DNA, the TRBD1 call made by TCRdb goes unchecked. CDR3 length: 13 residues. CDR1 is SQVTM, CDR2 ANQGSEA, per germline. This CDR3 is CSARGQLGETQYF.

J is TRBJ2-5 and V is TRBV2. Germline assignment: CDR1 SNHLY and CDR2 FYNNEI. The CDR3 consists of 11 residues. Here the CDR3 reads CASWRSKTQYF. The variable domain in full, with the rest retrieved from reference TRBV2 and TRBJ2-5, is EPEVTQTPSHQVTQMGQEVILRCVPISNHLYFYWYRQILGQKVEFLVSFYNNEISEKSEIFDDQFSVERPDGSNFTLKIRSTKLEDSAMYFCASWRSKTQYFGPGTRLLVL.

The V call is TRBV23-1, the J call TRBJ2-5; as DNA is missing, the TRBD1 call by TCRdb cannot be tested. TRBV23-1 is noted as an ORF with a role that remains uncertain. CDR3 size: 16 residues. CDR3 in amino acids: CASSHPKQGASETQYF.

This CDR3 reads CASSRTGDPYGYTF. The chain is built from TRBV12-3 or TRBV12-4 and TRBJ1-2; TCRdb's D call, TRBD1, is unchecked because there is no DNA. This CDR3 is built from 14 residues.

The genes are TRBV5-1 and TRBJ2-7; TCRdb lists TRBD1, though no DNA is available to test this call. This CDR3 has 15 residues. Germline values: CDR1 SGHRS, CDR2 YFSETQ. The CDR3 loop is CASSFGQGGVYEQYF.